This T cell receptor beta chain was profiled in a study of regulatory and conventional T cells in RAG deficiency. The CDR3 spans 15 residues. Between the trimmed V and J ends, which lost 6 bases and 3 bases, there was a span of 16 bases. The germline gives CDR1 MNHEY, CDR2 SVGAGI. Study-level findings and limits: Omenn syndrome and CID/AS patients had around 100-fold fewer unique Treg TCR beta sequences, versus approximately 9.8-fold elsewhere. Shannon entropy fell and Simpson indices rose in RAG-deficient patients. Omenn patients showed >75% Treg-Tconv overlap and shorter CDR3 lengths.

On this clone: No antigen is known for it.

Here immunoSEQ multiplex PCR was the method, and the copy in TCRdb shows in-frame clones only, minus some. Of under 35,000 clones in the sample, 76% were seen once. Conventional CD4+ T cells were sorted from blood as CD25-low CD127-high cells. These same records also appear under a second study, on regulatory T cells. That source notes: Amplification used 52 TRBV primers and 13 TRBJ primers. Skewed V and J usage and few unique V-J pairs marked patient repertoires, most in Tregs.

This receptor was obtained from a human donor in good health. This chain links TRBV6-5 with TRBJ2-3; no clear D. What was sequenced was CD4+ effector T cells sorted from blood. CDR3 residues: CASRKKSPGTDTQYF. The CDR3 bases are TGTGCCAGCAGGAAGAAGAGCCCTGGGACAGATACGCAGTATTTT.